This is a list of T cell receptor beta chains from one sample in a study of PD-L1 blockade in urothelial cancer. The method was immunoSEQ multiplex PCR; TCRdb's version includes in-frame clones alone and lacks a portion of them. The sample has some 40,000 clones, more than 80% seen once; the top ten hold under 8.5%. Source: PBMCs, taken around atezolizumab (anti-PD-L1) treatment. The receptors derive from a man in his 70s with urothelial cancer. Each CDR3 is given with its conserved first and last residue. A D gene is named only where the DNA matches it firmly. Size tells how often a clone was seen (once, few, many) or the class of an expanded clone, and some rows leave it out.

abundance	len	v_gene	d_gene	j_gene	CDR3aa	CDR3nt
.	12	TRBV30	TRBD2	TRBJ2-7	CAWSEGLAAQYF	TGTGCCTGGAGCGAAGGACTAGCAGCGCAGTACTTC
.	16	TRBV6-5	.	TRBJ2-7	CASSYSSTVGLYEQYF	TGTGCCAGCAGTTACTCCTCGACAGTCGGCCTCTACGAGCAGTACTTC
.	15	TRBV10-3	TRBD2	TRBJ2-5	CAISAGTRLQETQYF	TGTGCCATCAGTGCTGGGACTAGGCTCCAAGAGACCCAGTACTTC
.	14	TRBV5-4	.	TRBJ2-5	CASSFIEGDGTQYF	TGTGCCAGCAGCTTCATTGAGGGCGACGGGACCCAGTACTTC
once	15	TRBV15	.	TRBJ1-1	CATSRGGRGRTEAFF	TGTGCCACCAGCAGAGGAGGCAGGGGAAGGACTGAAGCTTTCTTT
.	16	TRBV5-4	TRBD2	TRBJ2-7	CASSPRTSGGWNEQYF	TGTGCCAGCAGCCCTCGGACTAGCGGAGGGTGGAACGAGCAGTACTTC
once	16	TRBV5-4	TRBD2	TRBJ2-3	CASSPGLAGGEDTQYF	TGTGCCAGCAGCCCCGGACTAGCGGGAGGGGAAGATACGCAGTATTTT
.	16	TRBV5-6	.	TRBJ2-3	CASSLLSGTGADTQYF	TGTGCCAGCAGCTTGTTGAGCGGGACAGGAGCAGATACGCAGTATTTT
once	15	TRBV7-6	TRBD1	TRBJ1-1	CASSFGTGEGTEAFF	TGTGCCAGCAGCTTTGGGACAGGGGAGGGAACTGAAGCTTTCTTT
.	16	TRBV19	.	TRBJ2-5	CASSHRQVLDQETQYF	TGTGCCAGTAGCCACCGACAGGTTCTCGACCAAGAGACCCAGTACTTC
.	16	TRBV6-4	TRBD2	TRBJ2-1	CASSASTSGAYNEQFF	TGTGCCAGCAGTGCGTCTACTAGCGGAGCCTACAATGAGCAGTTCTTC
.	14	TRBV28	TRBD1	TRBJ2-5	CASSLSGQGETQYF	TGTGCCAGCAGTCTATCCGGACAGGGAGAGACCCAGTACTTC
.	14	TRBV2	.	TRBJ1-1	CASSVMGRNTEAFF	TGTGCCAGCAGTGTAATGGGGAGGAACACTGAAGCTTTCTTT
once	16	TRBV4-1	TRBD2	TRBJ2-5	CASSLGLAGGVETQYF	TGCGCCAGCAGCCTCGGACTAGCGGGGGGGGTAGAGACCCAGTACTTC
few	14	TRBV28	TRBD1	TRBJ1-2	CASSLDEGASGYTF	TGTGCCAGCAGTTTAGATGAGGGGGCCTCCGGCTACACCTTC
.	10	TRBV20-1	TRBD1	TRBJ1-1	CSARDSEAFF	TGCAGTGCAAGGGACAGTGAAGCTTTCTTT
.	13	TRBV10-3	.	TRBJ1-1	CAISEQQITEAFF	TGTGCCATCAGTGAGCAACAGATCACTGAAGCTTTCTTT
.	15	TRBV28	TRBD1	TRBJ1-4	CASSVQGVTNEKLFF	TGTGCCAGCAGCGTACAGGGGGTAACTAATGAAAAACTGTTTTTT